Listed below are T cell receptor beta chains from one sample, sequenced in a study of blood T cell repertoires in COVID-19. TCRdb's copy holds only in-frame clones and misses some; the assay was immunoSEQ multiplex PCR. The sample contains 150,000 to 170,000 clones, 78% of which appear only once. Input material: peripheral blood. These receptors were taken from a man aged 80 or over with acute or convalescent COVID-19. CDR3s include the opening cysteine and the closing phenylalanine or tryptophan. The order of the fields is CDR3 protein, CDR3 DNA, CDR3 length, V gene, clone size, J gene, D gene. The D gene is left open where the match is weak. Clone sizes are given selectively: once, few, many, or a class where the clone is expanded.

CDR3 protein: CAIRRGQEAYEQYF
CDR3 DNA: TGTGCCATCCGGCGGGGACAGGAGGCCTACGAGCAGTACTTC
CDR3 length: 14
V gene: TRBV6-5
clone size: NA
J gene: TRBJ2-7
D gene: TRBD1

CDR3 protein: CASSSTAPLKETQYF
CDR3 DNA: TGTGCCAGCAGCTCGACCGCCCCACTAAAAGAGACCCAGTACTTC
CDR3 length: 15
V gene: TRBV7-8
clone size: NA
J gene: TRBJ2-5
D gene: NA

CDR3 protein: CASSPSPPPGELFF
CDR3 DNA: TGTGCCAGCAGCCCTAGCCCCCCCCCGGGGGAGCTGTTTTTT
CDR3 length: 14
V gene: TRBV7-3
clone size: NA
J gene: TRBJ2-2
D gene: NA

CDR3 protein: CASSPRPGGIIYF
CDR3 DNA: TGTGCCAGCAGCCCCCGGCCAGGGGGCATCATATATTTT
CDR3 length: 13
V gene: TRBV14
clone size: NA
J gene: TRBJ1-3
D gene: TRBD1

CDR3 protein: CASSQASGGAEDTQYF
CDR3 DNA: TGTGCCAGCAGCCAAGCTAGCGGGGGGGCTGAAGATACGCAGTATTTT
CDR3 length: 16
V gene: TRBV4-2
clone size: NA
J gene: TRBJ2-3
D gene: TRBD2

CDR3 protein: CASSLLGPGELFF
CDR3 DNA: TGTGCCAGCAGCCTACTAGGGCCGGGGGAGCTGTTTTTT
CDR3 length: 13
V gene: TRBV6-5
clone size: NA
J gene: TRBJ2-2
D gene: NA

CDR3 protein: CASSIQGMGGYTF
CDR3 DNA: TGTGCCAGCAGCATACAGGGGATGGGAGGCTACACCTTC
CDR3 length: 13
V gene: TRBV5-4
clone size: NA
J gene: TRBJ1-2
D gene: TRBD1

CDR3 protein: CASSLAGYEQYF
CDR3 DNA: TGTGCCAGCAGTTTAGCCGGCTACGAGCAGTACTTC
CDR3 length: 12
V gene: TRBV12-3/TRBV12-4
clone size: NA
J gene: TRBJ2-7
D gene: NA

CDR3 protein: CASSFNYNTEAFF
CDR3 DNA: TGCGCCAGCAGCTTTAACTATAACACTGAAGCTTTCTTT
CDR3 length: 13
V gene: TRBV5-1
clone size: NA
J gene: TRBJ1-1
D gene: NA

CDR3 protein: CASSSKQGDTQYF
CDR3 DNA: TGTGCCAGCAGTTCCAAACAGGGAGATACGCAGTATTTT
CDR3 length: 13
V gene: TRBV6-5
clone size: once
J gene: TRBJ2-3
D gene: NA

CDR3 protein: CASSIFPGGVDYGYTF
CDR3 DNA: TGTGCCAGTAGTATCTTTCCGGGGGGCGTAGACTATGGCTACACCTTC
CDR3 length: 16
V gene: TRBV19
clone size: NA
J gene: TRBJ1-2
D gene: NA

CDR3 protein: CASSSSPRSDEKLFF
CDR3 DNA: TGTGCCAGCAGCTCTTCCCCCCGGAGTGATGAAAAACTGTTTTTT
CDR3 length: 15
V gene: TRBV5-4
clone size: few
J gene: TRBJ1-4
D gene: NA

CDR3 protein: CASSVRDRNPYEQYF
CDR3 DNA: TGTGCCAGCAGCGTTCGGGACAGGAATCCCTACGAGCAGTACTTC
CDR3 length: 15
V gene: TRBV9
clone size: NA
J gene: TRBJ2-7
D gene: TRBD1

CDR3 protein: CASSLGTGGITEAFF
CDR3 DNA: TGTGCCAGCAGTTTGGGGACAGGGGGCATCACTGAAGCTTTCTTT
CDR3 length: 15
V gene: TRBV28
clone size: once
J gene: TRBJ1-1
D gene: TRBD1

CDR3 protein: CSLSTGLNTEAFF
CDR3 DNA: TGCAGCCTTTCGACAGGCCTGAACACTGAAGCTTTCTTT
CDR3 length: 13
V gene: TRBV29-1
clone size: NA
J gene: TRBJ1-1
D gene: NA

CDR3 protein: CATKGLAGIQETQYF
CDR3 DNA: TGTGCCACCAAAGGACTAGCGGGGATACAAGAGACCCAGTACTTC
CDR3 length: 15
V gene: TRBV19
clone size: NA
J gene: TRBJ2-5
D gene: TRBD2

CDR3 protein: CASRDRPDTGELFF
CDR3 DNA: TGTGCCAGCCGAGACAGACCTGACACCGGGGAGCTGTTTTTT
CDR3 length: 14
V gene: TRBV6-5
clone size: NA
J gene: TRBJ2-2
D gene: NA

CDR3 protein: CASSRRTGMNTEAFF
CDR3 DNA: TGTGCCAGCAGCAGAAGGACAGGCATGAACACTGAAGCTTTCTTT
CDR3 length: 15
V gene: TRBV11-1
clone size: NA
J gene: TRBJ1-1
D gene: TRBD1

CDR3 protein: CASSIWGLDEKLFF
CDR3 DNA: TGTGCCAGTAGTATATGGGGGCTTGATGAAAAACTGTTTTTT
CDR3 length: 14
V gene: TRBV19
clone size: NA
J gene: TRBJ1-4
D gene: NA

CDR3 protein: CASTPGAGGLETQYF
CDR3 DNA: TGTGCCAGCACCCCCGGGGCGGGGGGATTGGAGACCCAGTACTTC
CDR3 length: 15
V gene: TRBV28
clone size: NA
J gene: TRBJ2-5
D gene: TRBD2

CDR3 protein: CASSQTPGGPYEQYF
CDR3 DNA: TGCGCCAGCAGCCAGACCCCGGGGGGGCCGTACGAGCAGTACTTC
CDR3 length: 15
V gene: TRBV4-1
clone size: NA
J gene: TRBJ2-7
D gene: TRBD2

CDR3 protein: CASSRSLAGVETQYF
CDR3 DNA: TGTGCCAGCAGCCGTTCCTTAGCGGGGGTAGAGACCCAGTACTTC
CDR3 length: 15
V gene: TRBV3-1/TRBV3-2
clone size: NA
J gene: TRBJ2-5
D gene: TRBD2

CDR3 protein: CASCEAGGYNEQFF
CDR3 DNA: TGTGCCAGCTGTGAGGCAGGGGGCTACAATGAGCAGTTCTTC
CDR3 length: 14
V gene: TRBV6-1
clone size: NA
J gene: TRBJ2-1
D gene: TRBD1

CDR3 protein: CASSLAPGNTDTQYF
CDR3 DNA: TGTGCCAGCAGCTTAGCGCCGGGGAACACAGATACGCAGTATTTT
CDR3 length: 15
V gene: TRBV7-2
clone size: NA
J gene: TRBJ2-3
D gene: NA

CDR3 protein: CTSSLNQPQHF
CDR3 DNA: TGTACCAGCAGTCTAAATCAGCCCCAGCATTTT
CDR3 length: 11
V gene: TRBV12-3/TRBV12-4
clone size: NA
J gene: TRBJ1-5
D gene: NA

CDR3 protein: CASSEQGIYNEQFF
CDR3 DNA: TGTGCCAGCAGTGAACAGGGAATCTACAATGAGCAGTTCTTC
CDR3 length: 14
V gene: TRBV2
clone size: NA
J gene: TRBJ2-1
D gene: NA

CDR3 protein: CASSYHRGVETQYF
CDR3 DNA: TGTGCCAGCAGTTACCACAGGGGCGTCGAGACCCAGTACTTC
CDR3 length: 14
V gene: TRBV6-5
clone size: NA
J gene: TRBJ2-5
D gene: TRBD1

CDR3 protein: CASSLWDGVSGYTF
CDR3 DNA: TGTGCCAGCAGTTTATGGGACGGGGTGAGCGGCTACACCTTC
CDR3 length: 14
V gene: TRBV28
clone size: NA
J gene: TRBJ1-2
D gene: NA

CDR3 protein: CASSAQGWENTIYF
CDR3 DNA: TGTGCCAGCAGCGCACAGGGCTGGGAAAACACCATATATTTT
CDR3 length: 14
V gene: TRBV9
clone size: NA
J gene: TRBJ1-3
D gene: NA

CDR3 protein: CASSYASGRRGDTQYF
CDR3 DNA: TGCGCCAGCAGCTACGCTAGCGGCCGCCGTGGAGATACGCAGTATTTT
CDR3 length: 16
V gene: TRBV5-1
clone size: NA
J gene: TRBJ2-3
D gene: TRBD2

CDR3 protein: CASSYQGAIETQYF
CDR3 DNA: TGTGCCAGCAGCTACCAGGGGGCGATAGAGACCCAGTACTTC
CDR3 length: 14
V gene: TRBV5-4
clone size: NA
J gene: TRBJ2-5
D gene: TRBD1

CDR3 protein: CASSQVLGYGYTF
CDR3 DNA: TGTGCCAGCAGCCAGGTCCTTGGCTATGGCTACACCTTC
CDR3 length: 13
V gene: TRBV7-2
clone size: few
J gene: TRBJ1-2
D gene: NA

CDR3 protein: CASSLSRTSETQYF
CDR3 DNA: TGTGCCAGCAGTTTATCACGGACTTCTGAGACCCAGTACTTC
CDR3 length: 14
V gene: TRBV27
clone size: once
J gene: TRBJ2-5
D gene: NA

CDR3 protein: CASSLVQGAGAYSNQPQHF
CDR3 DNA: TGTGCCAGCAGCTTGGTTCAGGGGGCAGGAGCGTATAGCAATCAGCCCCAGCATTTT
CDR3 length: 19
V gene: TRBV5-8
clone size: NA
J gene: TRBJ1-5
D gene: TRBD1

CDR3 protein: CASSLVQGFDSPLHF
CDR3 DNA: TGTGCCAGCAGCTTGGTGCAGGGTTTCGATTCACCCCTCCACTTT
CDR3 length: 15
V gene: TRBV5-6
clone size: NA
J gene: TRBJ1-6
D gene: NA

CDR3 protein: CASSPDRLISGEQYF
CDR3 DNA: TGTGCCAGCAGCCCAGACAGGTTAATTTCGGGCGAGCAGTACTTC
CDR3 length: 15
V gene: TRBV7-9
clone size: NA
J gene: TRBJ2-7
D gene: NA

CDR3 protein: CASSLAGSLDYGYTF
CDR3 DNA: TGCGCCAGCAGCTTGGCCGGGAGTCTGGACTATGGCTACACCTTC
CDR3 length: 15
V gene: TRBV5-1
clone size: NA
J gene: TRBJ1-2
D gene: NA

CDR3 protein: CASSITDTSGANVLTF
CDR3 DNA: TGTGCCAGTAGTATCACAGACACCTCTGGGGCCAACGTCCTGACTTTC
CDR3 length: 16
V gene: TRBV19
clone size: NA
J gene: TRBJ2-6
D gene: NA

CDR3 protein: CASSPTGGDTEAFF
CDR3 DNA: TGTGCCAGCAGTCCGACAGGGGGGGACACTGAAGCTTTCTTT
CDR3 length: 14
V gene: TRBV7-2
clone size: once
J gene: TRBJ1-1
D gene: TRBD1

CDR3 protein: CASRSGLGTRDEQYF
CDR3 DNA: TGCGCCAGCAGGTCAGGCCTTGGGACAAGGGACGAGCAGTACTTC
CDR3 length: 15
V gene: TRBV5-1
clone size: NA
J gene: TRBJ2-7
D gene: NA

CDR3 protein: CATQKGAYEQYF
CDR3 DNA: TGTGCCACCCAAAAGGGGGCCTACGAGCAGTACTTC
CDR3 length: 12
V gene: TRBV27
clone size: once
J gene: TRBJ2-7
D gene: NA

CDR3 protein: CASSLAGEKLFF
CDR3 DNA: TGCGCCAGCAGCTTGGCAGGTGAAAAACTGTTTTTT
CDR3 length: 12
V gene: TRBV5-1
clone size: few
J gene: TRBJ1-4
D gene: NA